The next 11 T cell receptor beta chains were all read from a single sample in a study of T cell responses to AZD1222 COVID-19 vaccine. Method: immunoSEQ multiplex PCR; TCRdb's copy keeps in-frame clones and lacks some. This repertoire shows about 160,000 clones, 85% to 90% found once; its top ten account for about 4.5%. This material consisted of peripheral blood, taken 28 days after the second AZD1222 dose. These receptors all stem from an adult who received the AZD1222 COVID-19 vaccine.

The V gene is TRBV20-1, the J gene TRBJ1-2; D not resolved. The germline V gene encodes CDR1 DFQATT and CDR2 SNEGSKA (reference sequence). Trimming pared 5 bases from V and 2 bases from J, leaving 3 bases between. CDR3 length: 10 residues. CDR3 residues: CSAGNYGYTF. CDR3 nucleotide sequence: TGCAGTGCTGGGAACTATGGCTACACCTTC.

This clone was seen once. This CDR3 is CSSALGHQETQYF. The CDR3 DNA is TGCAGCAGCGCGTTGGGTCATCAAGAGACCCAGTACTTC. The gene calls are TRBV29-1 and TRBJ2-5; D remains unclear. CDR3 length: 13 residues. Germline assignment: CDR1 SQVTM and CDR2 ANQGSEA. Trimming took off 8 bases at V and 2 bases at J, with 15 bases between the two ends.

This CDR3 is CASSSIGGPTGEAFF. CDR3 coding DNA: TGTGCCAGCAGTTCCATAGGGGGGCCAACAGGTGAAGCTTTCTTT. The V and J genes are TRBV6-5 and TRBJ1-1; TRBD1 might be the D (6 bases). CDR1 and CDR2 from the germline V gene are MNHEY and SVGAGI. The CDR3 has 15 residues. V lost 4 bases and J 7 bases, leaving 19 bases between the germline ends.

This chain connects TRBV15 to TRBJ2-5; the D gene is possibly TRBD2 (5 bases). Trimming took off 0 bases at V and 5 bases at J, with 13 bases between the two ends. This CDR3 is 15 amino acids long. Germline V gene sequence: CDR1 LNHNV, CDR2 YYDKDF (reference sequence). CDR3 sequence (DNA): TGTGCCACCAGCAGAGATGTCAAGGGAGCGGAGACCCAGTACTTC. Translation: CATSRDVKGAETQYF.

The chain is built from TRBV7-3 and TRBJ1-1; unclear D gene. There are 13 residues in the CDR3. V was cut by 5 bases and J by 3 bases, with 10 bases left in between. From germline, CDR1 is SGHTA and CDR2 FQGTGA. CDR3 sequence reads: CASSRSEDTEAFF. DNA for the CDR3: TGTGCCAGCAGCCGATCGGAGGACACTGAAGCTTTCTTT.

The chain couples TRBV30 to TRBJ2-1; D gene uncertain. The CDR3 is 13 residues long. The germline gives CDR1 GTSNPN, CDR2 SVGIG (reference sequence). V lost 3 bases to trimming and J lost 2 bases, with 8 bases between them. The CDR3 is CAWSRQTYNEQFF. In DNA form, the CDR3 reads TGTGCCTGGAGCAGGCAGACCTACAATGAGCAGTTCTTC.

This clone was seen just once. V usage is TRBV11-2 and J usage is TRBJ1-2; the D gene is possibly TRBD1 (5 bases). This CDR3 comprises 15 residues. With 5 bases removed from V and 5 bases from J, the gap between germline ends came to 18 bases. Germline CDR1 is SGHAT and CDR2 is FQNNGV. The CDR3: CASSQDSGTTYGYTF. For the CDR3, the DNA is TGTGCCAGCAGCCAGGATTCCGGGACGACTTATGGCTACACCTTC. The entire variable domain, with the rest obtained from reference TRBV11-2 and TRBJ1-2, is as follows: EAGVAQSPRYKIIEKRQSVAFWCNPISGHATLYWYQQILGQGPKLLIQFQNNGVVDDSQLPKDRFSAERLKGVDSTLKIQPAKLEDSAVYLCASSQDSGTTYGYTFGSGTRLTVV.

The V call is TRBV3-1 (or the pseudogene TRBV3-2), the J call TRBJ1-1; possibly TRBD1 for D (5 bases). The V end was cut by 4 bases, the J end by 1 base, with 10 bases between. Germline V gene lookup returns CDR1 LGHDT and CDR2 YNNKEL (reference sequence). The CDR3 runs 14 residues. The CDR3 bases are TGTGCCAGCAGCCTTTGGAGGGGGAACACTGAAGCTTTCTTT. Its translation: CASSLWRGNTEAFF.

The chain uses TRBV19 and TRBJ2-1; tentatively, D is TRBD2 (5 bases). The germline V gene has CDR1 LNHDA and CDR2 SQIVND (reference sequence). V lost 9 bases and J lost 4, with 16 bases in between. The CDR3 spans 14 residues. The CDR3 coding sequence is TGTGCCAGCTCGGGCGGAGAGCGGTACAATGAGCAGTTCTTC. This gives the protein CASSGGERYNEQFF.

The chain couples TRBV30 to TRBJ1-1; D not resolved. Germline V gene lookup returns CDR1 GTSNPN and CDR2 SVGIG (reference sequence). This CDR3 is 12 amino acids long. Trimming removed 1 base at V and 11 bases at J, with 14 bases between. For the CDR3, the DNA is TGTGCCTGGAGTGGTATTCAGTATTACGCTTTCTTT. Translation: CAWSGIQYYAFF. Full variable domain (remainder filled in from reference TRBV30 and TRBJ1-1): SQTIHQWPATLVQPVGSPLSLECTVEGTSNPNLYWYRQAAGRGLQLLFYSVGIGQISSEVPQNLSASRPQDRQFILSSKKLLLSDSGFYLCAWSGIQYYAFFGQGTRLTVV.

This rearrangement joins TRBV4-1 to TRBJ1-2, with 8 positions matching TRBD1. The CDR3 loop spans 17 amino acids. Germline CDR1 is MGHRA and CDR2 is YSYEKL. The trim removed 3 bases at V and 2 bases at J, leaving 11 bases unmatched. The CDR3 is CASSHLIRTGTNYGYTF. Written as DNA, the CDR3 is TGCGCCAGCAGCCACTTAATCAGGACAGGGACCAACTATGGCTACACCTTC.